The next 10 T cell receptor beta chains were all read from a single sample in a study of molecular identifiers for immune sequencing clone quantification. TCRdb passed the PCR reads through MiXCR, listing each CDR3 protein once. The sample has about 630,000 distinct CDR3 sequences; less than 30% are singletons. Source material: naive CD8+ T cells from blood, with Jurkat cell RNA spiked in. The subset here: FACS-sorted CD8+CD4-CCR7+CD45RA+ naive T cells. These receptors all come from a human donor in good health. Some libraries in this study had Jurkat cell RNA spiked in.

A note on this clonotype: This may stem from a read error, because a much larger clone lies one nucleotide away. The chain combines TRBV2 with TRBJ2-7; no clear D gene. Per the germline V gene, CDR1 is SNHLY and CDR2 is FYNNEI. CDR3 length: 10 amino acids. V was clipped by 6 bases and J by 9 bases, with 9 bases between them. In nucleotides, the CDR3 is TGTGCCAGCAGCCCTATCGGGCAGTACTTC. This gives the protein CASSPIGQYF.

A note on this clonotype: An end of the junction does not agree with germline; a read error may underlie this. The CDR3 sequence: CTSSQTKQGLTKNIQYF. In DNA, the CDR3 is TGCACCAGCAGCCAAACTAAACAGGGCCTAACCAAAAACATTCAGTACTTC. V is TRBV4-1 and J is TRBJ2-4; D might be TRBD1 (6 bases). Germline assignment: CDR1 MGHRA and CDR2 YSYEKL. This CDR3 comprises 17 residues.

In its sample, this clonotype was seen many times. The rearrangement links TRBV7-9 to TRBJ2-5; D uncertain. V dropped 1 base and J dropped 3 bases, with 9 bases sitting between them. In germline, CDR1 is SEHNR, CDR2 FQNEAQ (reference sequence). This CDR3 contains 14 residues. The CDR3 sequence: CASSLVETKETQYF. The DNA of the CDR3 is TGTGCCAGCAGCTTAGTAGAGACGAAAGAGACCCAGTACTTC.

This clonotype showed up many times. CDR3 coding DNA: TGTGCCAGCAGCTGGGTACGGCAGCCCCAGCATTTT. It specifies CASSWVRQPQHF. The V and J genes are TRBV6-2 or TRBV6-3 and TRBJ1-5, with D unclear. The CDR3 spans 12 residues. Trimming shortened V by 6 bases and J by 7 bases, and 10 bases separated the two germline ends. The germline CDR1 and CDR2 sequences are MNHEY and SVGEGT.

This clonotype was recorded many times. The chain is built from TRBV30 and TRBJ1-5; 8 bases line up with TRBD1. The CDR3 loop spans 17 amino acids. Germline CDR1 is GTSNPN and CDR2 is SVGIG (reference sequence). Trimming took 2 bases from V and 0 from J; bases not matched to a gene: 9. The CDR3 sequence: CAWSSLGQENSNQPQHF. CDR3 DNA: TGTGCCTGGAGTTCTCTGGGACAGGAAAATAGCAATCAGCCCCAGCATTTT. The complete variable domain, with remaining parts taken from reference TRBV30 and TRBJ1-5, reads SQTIHQWPATLVQPVGSPLSLECTVEGTSNPNLYWYRQAAGRGLQLLFYSVGIGQISSEVPQNLSASRPQDRQFILSSKKLLLSDSGFYLCAWSSLGQENSNQPQHFGDGTRLSIL.

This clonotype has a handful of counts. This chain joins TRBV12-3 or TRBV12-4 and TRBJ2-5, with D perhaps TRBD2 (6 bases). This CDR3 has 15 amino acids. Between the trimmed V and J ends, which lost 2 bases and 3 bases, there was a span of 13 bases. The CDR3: CASSLKGGGEETQYF. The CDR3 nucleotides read TGTGCCAGCAGTTTAAAGGGTGGAGGGGAAGAGACCCAGTACTTC.

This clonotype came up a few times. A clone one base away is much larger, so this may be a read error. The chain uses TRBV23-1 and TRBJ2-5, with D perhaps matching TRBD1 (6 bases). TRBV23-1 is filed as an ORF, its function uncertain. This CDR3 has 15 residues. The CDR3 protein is CASSPPGTHQEPQYF. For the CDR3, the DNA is TGCGCCAGCAGTCCTCCCGGGACACACCAAGAGCCCCAGTACTTC.

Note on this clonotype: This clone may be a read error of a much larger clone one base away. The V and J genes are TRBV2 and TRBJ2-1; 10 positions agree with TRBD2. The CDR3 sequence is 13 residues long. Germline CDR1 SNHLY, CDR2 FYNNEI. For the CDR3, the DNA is TGTGCCAGCGGGACTAGCGAGTACAATGAGAAGTTCTTC. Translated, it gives CASGTSEYNEKFF.

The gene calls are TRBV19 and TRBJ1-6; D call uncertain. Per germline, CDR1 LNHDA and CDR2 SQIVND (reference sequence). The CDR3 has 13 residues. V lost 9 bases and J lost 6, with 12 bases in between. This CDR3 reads CASRTGLNSPLHF. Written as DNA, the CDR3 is TGTGCCAGCAGGACCGGACTTAATTCACCCCTCCACTTT.

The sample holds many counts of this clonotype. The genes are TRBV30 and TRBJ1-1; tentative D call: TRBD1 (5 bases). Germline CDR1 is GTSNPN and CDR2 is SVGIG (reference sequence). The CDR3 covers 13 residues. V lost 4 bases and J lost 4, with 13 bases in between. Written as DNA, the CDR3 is TGTGCCTGGACCGGGGCAGGGATCACTGAAGCTTTCTTT. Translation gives CAWTGAGITEAFF.